Listed below are T cell receptor beta chains from one sample, sequenced in a study of blood T cell repertoires in COVID-19. The data were produced by immunoSEQ multiplex PCR, yet TCRdb's version contains in-frame clones alone and is incomplete. Of fewer than 40,000 clones in the sample, approximately 90% were seen once. Sample: peripheral blood. The receptors were gathered from a man aged 65 to 79 with active COVID-19. The CDR3 runs from the conserved cysteine through the conserved F or W. A D gene is named only where the DNA matches it firmly. Clone sizes are given selectively: once, few, many, or a class where the clone is expanded.

TRBV18	NA	TRBJ1-1	NA	CASSPRAWNTEAFF	TGTGCCAGCTCACCACGAGCTTGGAACACTGAAGCTTTCTTT
TRBV19	NA	TRBJ1-5	TRBD1	CASSIGWGQPYQPQHF	TGTGCCAGTAGTATTGGGTGGGGACAGCCCTATCAGCCCCAGCATTTT
TRBV21-1	NA	TRBJ2-3	NA	CASSKWVAGGARNSDTQYF	NA
TRBV2	once	TRBJ1-6	TRBD1	CASREDRPNSPLHF	TGTGCCAGCAGGGAGGACAGGCCAAATTCACCCCTCCACTTT
TRBV7-3	NA	TRBJ1-2	NA	CASSLTGPGNGYTF	TGTGCCAGCAGCTTAACCGGGCCAGGGAATGGCTACACCTTC
TRBV7-8	NA	TRBJ2-3	TRBD2	CASSPLTSGTTDTQYF	TGTGCCAGCAGCCCCCTGACTAGCGGGACCACAGATACGCAGTATTTT
TRBV28	NA	TRBJ2-3	TRBD2	CASSSAGGSRTDTQYF	TGTGCCAGCAGTTCCGCGGGGGGTTCGCGCACAGATACGCAGTATTTT
TRBV11-2	NA	TRBJ2-3	TRBD2	CASSSETSGVDTQYF	TGTGCCAGCAGCTCGGAGACTAGCGGGGTAGATACGCAGTATTTT
TRBV5-6	once	TRBJ2-3	TRBD2	CASSLPAGGPSDTQYF	TGTGCCAGCAGCTTGCCAGCGGGGGGGCCTTCAGATACGCAGTATTTT
TRBV6-2/TRBV6-3	once	TRBJ2-7	TRBD1	CASSNGRDRGRLEYF	TGTGCCAGCAGTAATGGCCGGGACAGGGGTCGTTTGGAGTACTTC
TRBV3-1/TRBV3-2	once	TRBJ2-7	TRBD2	CASSPARGRARYEQYF	TGTGCCAGCAGCCCCGCTCGAGGGAGGGCACGCTACGAGCAGTACTTC
TRBV7-2	few	TRBJ2-3	TRBD2	CASSLRGGADTQYF	TGTGCCAGCAGCTTACGCGGGGGGGCAGATACGCAGTATTTT
TRBV18	NA	TRBJ2-1	TRBD1	CASSPGQGVNEQFF	TGTGCCAGCTCACCGGGACAGGGGGTCAATGAGCAGTTCTTC
TRBV28	NA	TRBJ2-7	NA	CASGRGRDEQYF	TGTGCCAGCGGGAGAGGCCGGGACGAGCAGTACTTC
TRBV25-1	NA	TRBJ1-4	NA	CASSDPAEREKLFF	TGTGCCAGCAGCGACCCCGCGGAAAGGGAAAAACTGTTTTTT
TRBV7-3	NA	TRBJ1-6	NA	CASSLSGGYGGSPLHF	TGTGCCAGCAGCTTATCGGGGGGGTATGGAGGGTCACCCCTCCACTTT
TRBV21-1	NA	TRBJ2-6	NA	CASSKALLTSGLSGANVLTF	TGTGCCAGCAGCAAAGCGCTTTTGACTAGCGGACTCTCTGGGGCCAACGTCCTGACTTTC
TRBV5-1	NA	TRBJ1-6	NA	CASRLAVGNSPLHF	TGCGCCAGCAGACTTGCGGTTGGAAATTCACCCCTCCACTTT
TRBV19	NA	TRBJ2-4	NA	CASSMVGLNIQYF	TGTGCCAGTAGTATGGTGGGACTAAACATTCAGTACTTC
TRBV7-9	NA	TRBJ2-3	NA	CASSLGQTSTDTQYF	TGTGCCAGCAGCCTTGGACAGACTAGCACAGATACGCAGTATTTT
TRBV15	NA	TRBJ2-1	TRBD2	CATSRDVGEGYNEQFF	TGTGCCACCAGCAGAGATGTGGGGGAGGGGTACAATGAGCAGTTCTTC
TRBV29-1	NA	TRBJ2-1	TRBD1	CSVVWTGGHNEQFF	TGCAGCGTTGTTTGGACAGGGGGTCACAATGAGCAGTTCTTC
TRBV7-9	once	TRBJ2-2	NA	CASARVVIGELFF	TGTGCCAGCGCCCGGGTGGTGATCGGGGAGCTGTTTTTT
TRBV6-2/TRBV6-3	few	TRBJ2-1	NA	CASSFVGGANEQFF	TGTGCCAGCAGTTTCGTGGGGGGGGCGAATGAGCAGTTCTTC
TRBV19	NA	TRBJ2-5	TRBD1	CASSPRTGAAETQYF	TGTGCCAGTAGTCCCCGGACAGGGGCAGCCGAGACCCAGTACTTC
TRBV7-9	NA	TRBJ1-2	NA	CASNPGQDYGYTF	TGTGCCAGCAACCCAGGGCAAGACTATGGCTACACCTTC
TRBV28	NA	TRBJ2-3	NA	CASSPQGSSTDTQYF	TGTGCCAGCAGTCCCCAGGGGTCGAGCACAGATACGCAGTATTTT
TRBV6-6	NA	TRBJ2-7	TRBD1	CASSYSQGATYEQYF	TGTGCCAGCAGTTACTCTCAGGGGGCCACCTACGAGCAGTACTTC
TRBV2	NA	TRBJ1-5	TRBD1	CASRGQGLSNQPQHF	TGTGCCAGCAGGGGACAGGGGCTGAGCAATCAGCCCCAGCATTTT
TRBV9	NA	TRBJ2-1	TRBD2	CASGTSGGVDEQFF	TGTGCCAGCGGGACTAGCGGGGGGGTGGATGAGCAGTTCTTC
TRBV6-2/TRBV6-3	NA	TRBJ2-2	TRBD2	CASSSNLRSSGGGTGELFF	TGTGCCAGCAGTTCCAACCTGCGATCCAGCGGGGGAGGCACCGGGGAGCTGTTTTTT
TRBV6-2/TRBV6-3	NA	TRBJ1-6	NA	CASSHRFTTGNNSPLHF	TGTGCCAGCAGTCACCGCTTTACTACGGGAAATAATTCACCCCTCCACTTT
TRBV7-2	NA	TRBJ2-3	NA	CASSSGTWGTDTQYF	TGTGCCAGCAGTTCCGGGACTTGGGGCACAGATACGCAGTATTTT
TRBV5-1	NA	TRBJ1-1	TRBD1	CASSLASTGTNTEAFF	TGCGCCAGCAGCTTGGCTTCGACAGGGACCAACACTGAAGCTTTCTTT
TRBV7-9	NA	TRBJ2-7	NA	CASSWGEYEQYF	TGTGCCAGCAGCTGGGGGGAGTACGAGCAGTACTTC
TRBV14	NA	TRBJ2-2	TRBD2	CASSPYSGRATGELFF	TGTGCCAGCAGCCCCTATAGCGGGAGGGCGACCGGGGAGCTGTTTTTT
TRBV9	NA	TRBJ2-1	TRBD2	CASSVVARPSGPEGWSEQFF	TGTGCCAGCAGCGTAGTAGCCCGGCCTAGCGGGCCGGAGGGTTGGAGTGAGCAGTTCTTC
TRBV7-3	once	TRBJ2-7	TRBD2	CASSLMGGVGPYEQYF	TGTGCCAGCAGCTTAATGGGGGGGGTTGGCCCCTACGAGCAGTACTTC
TRBV9	few	TRBJ1-5	NA	CASSAGSSNQPQHF	TGTGCCAGCAGCGCGGGGTCTAGCAATCAGCCCCAGCATTTT
TRBV7-9	NA	TRBJ1-5	TRBD1	CASSLEGGAKQPQHF	TGTGCCAGCAGCTTAGAAGGGGGCGCGAAACAGCCCCAGCATTTT
TRBV7-6	NA	TRBJ2-2	TRBD1	CASSFQDRGYGELFF	TGTGCCAGCAGCTTTCAGGACAGGGGTTACGGGGAGCTGTTTTTT
TRBV12-3/TRBV12-4	NA	TRBJ2-7	NA	CASSSGAYEQYF	TGTGCCAGCAGCTCAGGGGCCTACGAGCAGTACTTC
TRBV9	NA	TRBJ2-2	TRBD2	CASSSRAGGPTGELFF	TGTGCCAGCAGCTCCAGAGCGGGGGGGCCTACCGGGGAGCTGTTTTTT
TRBV7-2	NA	TRBJ2-3	TRBD2	CASSRRGGAGTDTQYF	TGTGCCAGCAGCCGCCGCGGGGGGGCGGGCACAGATACGCAGTATTTT
TRBV19	NA	TRBJ1-6	NA	CASSSSSGGPVSNSPLHF	TGTGCCAGTAGTAGCTCGTCGGGGGGCCCCGTCTCTAATTCACCCCTCCACTTT
TRBV28	NA	TRBJ2-1	NA	CASSFWTGLNEQFF	TGTGCCAGCAGTTTTTGGACCGGACTCAATGAGCAGTTCTTC
TRBV10-1	once	TRBJ2-7	NA	CASSEFCTGLISAYEQYF	TGCGCCAGCAGTGAGTTTTGCACAGGGTTGATTTCGGCCTACGAGCAGTACTTC
TRBV9	NA	TRBJ2-7	NA	CASSPRVGSSYEQYF	TGTGCCAGCAGCCCCCGGGTTGGGTCATCCTACGAGCAGTACTTC